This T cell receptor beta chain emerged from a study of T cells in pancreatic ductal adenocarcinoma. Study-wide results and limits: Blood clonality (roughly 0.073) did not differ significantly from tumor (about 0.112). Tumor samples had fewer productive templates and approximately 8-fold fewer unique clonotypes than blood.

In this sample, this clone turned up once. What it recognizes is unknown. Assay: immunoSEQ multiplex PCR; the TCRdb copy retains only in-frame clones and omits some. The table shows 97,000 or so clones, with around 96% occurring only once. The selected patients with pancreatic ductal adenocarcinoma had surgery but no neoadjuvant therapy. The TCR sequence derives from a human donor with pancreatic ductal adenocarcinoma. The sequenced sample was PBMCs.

This CDR3 is CASSTGLAGVETQYF. CDR3 nucleotide sequence: TGTGCCAGCAGCACTGGACTAGCGGGAGTTGAGACCCAGTACTTC. The gene calls are TRBV7-8 and TRBJ2-5; 13 bases match TRBD2. The germline V gene has CDR1 SGHVS and CDR2 FQNEAQ. The CDR3 spans 15 residues. V lost 5 bases to trimming and J lost 5 bases; unmatched junction nucleotides: 5.